Included here is one T cell receptor beta chain sequence, with context. These data come from a study of blood T cell repertoires in COVID-19. V lost 2 bases, J lost 4 bases, and 14 bases lay in between. This CDR3 comprises 15 residues. Germline CDR1 is MDHEN and CDR2 is SYDVKM. Original processing methods: Reference gene primer amplification yielded estimated nucleated cell counts. This table comes from immunoSEQ multiplex PCR, and its TCRdb copy is limited to in-frame clones, with some not included. The DNA gave D and trimming, while V, J and clone size come from that table. The sample holds a few hundred thousand clones, 80% seen once.

The clonotype comes from a man younger than 40 with acute COVID-19. Input material: PBMCs or T cells enriched from blood (not recorded which). V and J are TRBV28 and TRBJ1-2; D is possibly TRBD1 (5 bases). Written as DNA, the CDR3 is TGTGCCAGCAGTTTACAGGGTCTTTCGGGCTATGGCTACACCTTC. Its translation: CASSLQGLSGYGYTF.